What follows is one TCR beta chain and its context. Its antigen is unidentified. With baseline, cycle 4 day 1, and cycle 7 day 1 as timepoints, blood was sampled. The data originate from a study of OX40 agonist ivuxolimab in advanced cancers. Study at large: The study enrolled dose-escalation patients with hepatocellular carcinoma, melanoma, renal cell or head and neck cancer. 30% to 40% of patients had received prior checkpoint inhibitor therapy. General observations from the study: The study found among the lowest clonal expansion in partial responders at 0.1-3.0 mg/kg.

Germline CDR1 reads GTSNPN; CDR2 reads SVGIG (reference sequence). The CDR3 totals 17 residues. The V segment lost 1 base and the J segment 8 bases; nucleotides outside the gene matches: 15. Using immunoSEQ multiplex PCR, the repertoire was profiled, and TCRdb retains in-frame clones only, with some absent. The sample includes over 45,000 clones, about 85% of them seen just once. The sequencing here drew on CD4+ or CD8+ T cells sorted from blood, taken in a trial of the OX40 agonist ivuxolimab. This chain links TRBV30 with TRBJ2-1; TRBD2 aligns across 9 bases. This clonotype was obtained from an adult with an advanced solid tumor such as melanoma, head and neck, liver or kidney cancer. CDR3 sequence: CAWSGPGLAGVFDEQFF. Written as DNA, the CDR3 is TGTGCCTGGAGTGGCCCCGGGTTAGCGGGAGTGTTTGATGAGCAGTTCTTC.